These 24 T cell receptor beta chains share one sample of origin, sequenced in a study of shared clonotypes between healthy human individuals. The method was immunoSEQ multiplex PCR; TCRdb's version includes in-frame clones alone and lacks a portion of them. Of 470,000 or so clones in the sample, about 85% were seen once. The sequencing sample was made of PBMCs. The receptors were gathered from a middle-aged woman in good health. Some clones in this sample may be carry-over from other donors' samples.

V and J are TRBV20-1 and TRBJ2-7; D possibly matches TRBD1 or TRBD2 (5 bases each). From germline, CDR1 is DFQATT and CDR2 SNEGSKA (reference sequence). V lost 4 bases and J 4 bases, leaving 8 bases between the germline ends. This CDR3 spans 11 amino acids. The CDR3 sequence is CSAIGAYEQYF. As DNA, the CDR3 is TGCAGTGCTATCGGGGCATACGAGCAGTACTTC.

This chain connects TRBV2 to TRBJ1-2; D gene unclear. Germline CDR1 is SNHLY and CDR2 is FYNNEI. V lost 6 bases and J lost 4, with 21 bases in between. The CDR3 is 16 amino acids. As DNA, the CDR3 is TGTGCCAGCAGCGCGGGCCTCCCCGACTCGGGCTATGGCTACACCTTC. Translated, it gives CASSAGLPDSGYGYTF.

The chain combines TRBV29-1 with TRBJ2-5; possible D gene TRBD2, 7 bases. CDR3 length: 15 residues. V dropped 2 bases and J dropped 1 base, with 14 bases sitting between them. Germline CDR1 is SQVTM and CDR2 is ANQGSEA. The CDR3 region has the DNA TGCAGCGTTGAACGTGGAGGGGGGGTCCAAGAGACCCAGTACTTC. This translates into CSVERGGGVQETQYF.

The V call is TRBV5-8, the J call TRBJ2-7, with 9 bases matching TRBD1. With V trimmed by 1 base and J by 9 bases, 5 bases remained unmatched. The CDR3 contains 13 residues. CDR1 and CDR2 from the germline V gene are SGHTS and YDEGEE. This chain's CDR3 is CASSLNRGPWQYF. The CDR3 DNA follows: TGTGCCAGCAGCTTGAACAGGGGGCCTTGGCAGTACTTC.

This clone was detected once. CDR3 sequence reads: CASSYAGQGSDTQYF. In DNA form, the CDR3 reads TGTGCCAGCAGTTACGCGGGACAGGGAAGTGATACGCAGTATTTT. The chain couples TRBV6-5 to TRBJ2-3; 9 positions agree with TRBD1. Germline CDR1 reads MNHEY; CDR2 reads SVGAGI. The V and J ends lost 2 bases and 6 bases, in that order; junction bases with no gene match: 6. The CDR3 sequence is 15 residues long.

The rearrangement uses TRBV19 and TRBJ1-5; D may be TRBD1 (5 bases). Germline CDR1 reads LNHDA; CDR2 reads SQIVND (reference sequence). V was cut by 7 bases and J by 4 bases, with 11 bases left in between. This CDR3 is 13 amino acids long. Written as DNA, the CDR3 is TGTGCCAGTATACCGGGACGGAATCAGCCCCAGCATTTT. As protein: CASIPGRNQPQHF.

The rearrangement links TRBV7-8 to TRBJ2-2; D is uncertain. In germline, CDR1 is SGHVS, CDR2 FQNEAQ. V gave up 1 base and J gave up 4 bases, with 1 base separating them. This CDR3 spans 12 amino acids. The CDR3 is CASSLVTGELFF. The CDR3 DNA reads TGTGCCAGCAGCTTAGTCACCGGGGAGCTGTTTTTT.

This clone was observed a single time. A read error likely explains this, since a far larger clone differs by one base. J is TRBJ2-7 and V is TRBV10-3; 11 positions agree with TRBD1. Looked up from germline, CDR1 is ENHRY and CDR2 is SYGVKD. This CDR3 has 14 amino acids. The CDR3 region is CATSEGQGAYEQYF. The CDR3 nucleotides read TGTGCCACCAGTGAAGGACAGGGGGCGTACGAGCAGTACTTC.

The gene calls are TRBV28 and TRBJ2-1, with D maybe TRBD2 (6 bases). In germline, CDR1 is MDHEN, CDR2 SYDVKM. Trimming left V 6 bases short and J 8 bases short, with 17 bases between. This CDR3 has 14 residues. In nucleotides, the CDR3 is TGTGCCAGCAGCCGCGGGACGGAGTTTCATGAGCAGTTCTTC. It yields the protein CASSRGTEFHEQFF.

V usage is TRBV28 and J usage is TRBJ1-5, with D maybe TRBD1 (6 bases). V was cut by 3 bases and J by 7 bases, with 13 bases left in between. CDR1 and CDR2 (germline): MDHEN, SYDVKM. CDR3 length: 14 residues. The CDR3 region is CASSFLGADQPQHF. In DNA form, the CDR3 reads TGTGCCAGCAGTTTCCTGGGGGCGGACCAGCCCCAGCATTTT.

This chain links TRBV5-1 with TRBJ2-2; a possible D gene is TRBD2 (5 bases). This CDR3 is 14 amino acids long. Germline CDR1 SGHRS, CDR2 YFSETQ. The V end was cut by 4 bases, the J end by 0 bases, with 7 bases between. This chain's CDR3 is CASSISANTGELFF. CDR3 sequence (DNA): TGCGCCAGCAGCATTAGCGCGAACACCGGGGAGCTGTTTTTT.

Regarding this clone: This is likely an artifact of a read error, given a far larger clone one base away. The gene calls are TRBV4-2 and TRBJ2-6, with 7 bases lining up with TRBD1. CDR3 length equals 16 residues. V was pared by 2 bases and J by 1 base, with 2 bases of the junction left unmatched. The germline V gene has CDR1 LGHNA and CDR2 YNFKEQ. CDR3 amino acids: CASSQYRGSGANVLTF. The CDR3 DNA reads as TGTGCCAGCAGCCAATACAGGGGATCTGGGGCCAACGTCCTGACTTTC.

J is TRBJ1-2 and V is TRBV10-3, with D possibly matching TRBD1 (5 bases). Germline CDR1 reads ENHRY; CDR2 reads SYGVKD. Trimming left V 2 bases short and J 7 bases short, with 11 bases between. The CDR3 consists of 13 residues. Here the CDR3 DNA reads TGTGCCATCAGTGAGGTACAGGCCCCTGGCTACACCTTC. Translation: CAISEVQAPGYTF.

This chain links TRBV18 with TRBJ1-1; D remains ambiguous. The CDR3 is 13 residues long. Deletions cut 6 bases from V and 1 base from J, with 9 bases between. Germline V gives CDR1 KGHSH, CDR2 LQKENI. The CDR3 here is CASSVSQNTEAFF. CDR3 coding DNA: TGTGCCAGCTCGGTCTCCCAGAACACTGAAGCTTTCTTT.

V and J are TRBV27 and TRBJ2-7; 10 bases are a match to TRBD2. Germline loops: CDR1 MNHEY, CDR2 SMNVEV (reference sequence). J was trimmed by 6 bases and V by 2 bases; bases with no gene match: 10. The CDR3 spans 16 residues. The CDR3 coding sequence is TGTGCCAGCAGTTTAAAGGCAGCGGGAGGGCCGTCCGAGCAGTACTTC. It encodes CASSLKAAGGPSEQYF.

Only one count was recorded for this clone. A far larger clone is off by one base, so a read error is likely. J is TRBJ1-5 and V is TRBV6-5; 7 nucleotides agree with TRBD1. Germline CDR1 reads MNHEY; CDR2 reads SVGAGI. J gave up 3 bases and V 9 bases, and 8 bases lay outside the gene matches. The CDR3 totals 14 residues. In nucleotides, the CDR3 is TGTGCCAGAAGCGACAGGGCTTCCAATCAGCCCCAGCATTTT. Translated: CARSDRASNQPQHF.

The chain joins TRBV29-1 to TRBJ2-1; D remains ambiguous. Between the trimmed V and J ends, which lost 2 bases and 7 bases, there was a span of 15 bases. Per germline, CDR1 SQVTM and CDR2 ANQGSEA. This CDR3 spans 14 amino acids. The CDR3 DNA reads TGCAGCGTTGAACAGTATTTTTTGGGGAATGAGCAGTTCTTC. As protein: CSVEQYFLGNEQFF.

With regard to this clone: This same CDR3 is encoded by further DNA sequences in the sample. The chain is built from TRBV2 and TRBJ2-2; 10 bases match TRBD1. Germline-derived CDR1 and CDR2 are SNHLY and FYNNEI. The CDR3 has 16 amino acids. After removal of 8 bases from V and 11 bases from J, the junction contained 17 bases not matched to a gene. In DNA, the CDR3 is TGTGCCAGCTCCGGGACAGGGGTCGGTCTCACCGTAGAGCTGTTTTTT. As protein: CASSGTGVGLTVELFF.

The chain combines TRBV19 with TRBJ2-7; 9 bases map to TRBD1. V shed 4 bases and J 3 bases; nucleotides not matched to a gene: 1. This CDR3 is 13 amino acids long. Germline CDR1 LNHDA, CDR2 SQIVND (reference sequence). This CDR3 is CASSRGQGYEQYF. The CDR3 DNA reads TGTGCCAGTAGTAGGGGACAGGGCTACGAGCAGTACTTC.

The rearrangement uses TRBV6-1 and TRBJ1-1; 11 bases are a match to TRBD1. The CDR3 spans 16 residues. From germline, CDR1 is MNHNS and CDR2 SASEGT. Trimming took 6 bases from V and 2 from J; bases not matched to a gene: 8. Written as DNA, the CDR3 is TGTGCCAGCAGCGAACCGGGACAGGGGGGTAACACTGAAGCTTTCTTT. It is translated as CASSEPGQGGNTEAFF.

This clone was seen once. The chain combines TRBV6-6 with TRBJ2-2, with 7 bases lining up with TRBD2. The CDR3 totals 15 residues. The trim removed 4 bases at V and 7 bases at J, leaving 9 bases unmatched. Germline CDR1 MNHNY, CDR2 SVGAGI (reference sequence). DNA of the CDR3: TGTGCCAGCAGTTTGGGCGGGAGTTCCTTCGGGGAGCTGTTTTTT. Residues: CASSLGGSSFGELFF.

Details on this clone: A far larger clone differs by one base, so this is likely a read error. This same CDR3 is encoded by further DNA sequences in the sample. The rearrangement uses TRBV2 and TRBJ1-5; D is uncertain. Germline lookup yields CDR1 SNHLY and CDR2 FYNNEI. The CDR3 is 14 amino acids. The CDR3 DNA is TGTGCCAGCAGTGAATCTGGGTTGGCTCAGCCCCAGCACTTT. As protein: CASSESGLAQPQHF.

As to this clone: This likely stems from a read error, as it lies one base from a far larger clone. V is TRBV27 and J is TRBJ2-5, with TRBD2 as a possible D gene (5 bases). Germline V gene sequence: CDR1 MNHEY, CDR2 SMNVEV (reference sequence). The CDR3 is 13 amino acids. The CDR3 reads CASGLSEEETQYF. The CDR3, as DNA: TGTGCCAGCGGTTTATCGGAGGAAGAGACCCAGTACTTC.

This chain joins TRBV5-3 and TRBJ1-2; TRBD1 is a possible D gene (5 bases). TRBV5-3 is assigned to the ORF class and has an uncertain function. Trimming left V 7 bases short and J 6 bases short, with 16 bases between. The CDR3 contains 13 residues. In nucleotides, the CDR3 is TGTGCCAGACTGGACCGGGGGAGGGATGGCTACACCTTC. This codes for CARLDRGRDGYTF.